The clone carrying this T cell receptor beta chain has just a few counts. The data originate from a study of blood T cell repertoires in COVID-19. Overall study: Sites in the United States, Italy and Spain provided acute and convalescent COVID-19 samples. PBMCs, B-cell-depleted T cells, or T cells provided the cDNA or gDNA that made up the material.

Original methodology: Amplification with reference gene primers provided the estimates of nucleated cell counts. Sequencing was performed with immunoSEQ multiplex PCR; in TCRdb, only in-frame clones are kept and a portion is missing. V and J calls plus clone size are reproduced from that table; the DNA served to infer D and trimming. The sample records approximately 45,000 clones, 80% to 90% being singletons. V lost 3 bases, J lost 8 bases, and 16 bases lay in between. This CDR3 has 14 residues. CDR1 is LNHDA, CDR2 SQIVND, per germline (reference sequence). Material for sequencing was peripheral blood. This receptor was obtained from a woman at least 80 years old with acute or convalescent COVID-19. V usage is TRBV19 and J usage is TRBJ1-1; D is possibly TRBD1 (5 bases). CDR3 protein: CASSILSGGGEAFF. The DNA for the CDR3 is TGTGCCAGTAGTATCCTCAGCGGGGGTGGGGAAGCTTTCTTT.